The 2 T cell receptor beta chains below all came from one sample that was sequenced in a study of tumor-infiltrating lymphocytes in primary liver carcinoma. For each extraction, RNA and DNA were obtained together from approximately 20-30 mg of unsorted bulk tissue. Total RNA amounting to 500 ng was the source from which TCR beta cDNA was made with a constant-region primer. The TCR beta library was amplified through three nested multiplex PCR rounds in a modified ARM-PCR procedure. Primers for the first two PCR rounds were TRBV1-TRBV30 forward primers and a C-beta reverse primer (about 10 cycles per round). TCRdb fed the multiplex PCR reads into MiXCR, producing one record per CDR3 protein. The sample records approximately 88,000 distinct CDR3 sequences, just under 70% being singletons. The sequenced material came from tumor-adjacent normal liver tissue. These receptors were taken from a middle-aged man with primary liver carcinoma and hepatitis B virus infection.

This chain links TRBV4-1 with TRBJ2-7; no firm D call. Germline-derived CDR1 and CDR2 are MGHRA and YSYEKL. The CDR3 contains 12 residues. In DNA form, the CDR3 reads TGCACCAACAGCTTGGACGGCTACGAGCAGTACTTC. Its protein product is CTNSLDGYEQYF.

With regard to this clonotype: The junction departs from the called germline gene at one end, perhaps through a read error. The rearrangement uses TRBV6-2 or TRBV6-3 and TRBJ2-7; 10 bases are shared with TRBD2. This CDR3 region has 15 residues. Germline V gene sequence: CDR1 MNHEY, CDR2 SVGEGT. The CDR3 is CAISYGASGSIEQYF. DNA for the CDR3: TGTGCCATCAGTTACGGAGCTAGCGGGAGCATCGAGCAGTACTTC.